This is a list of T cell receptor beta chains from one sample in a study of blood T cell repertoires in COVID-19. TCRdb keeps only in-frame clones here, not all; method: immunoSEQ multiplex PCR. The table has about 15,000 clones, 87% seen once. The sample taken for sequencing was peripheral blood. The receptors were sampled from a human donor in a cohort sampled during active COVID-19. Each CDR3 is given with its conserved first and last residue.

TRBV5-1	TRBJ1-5	CASSLGDRPPNQPQHF
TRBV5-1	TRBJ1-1	CASSSQVGGHTEAFF
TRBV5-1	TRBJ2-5	CASSSSTGGETQYF
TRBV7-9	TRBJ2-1	CASSLLTGAEYNEQFF
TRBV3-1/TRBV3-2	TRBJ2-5	CASSQARLAQETQYF
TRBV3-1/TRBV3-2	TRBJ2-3	CASSLSGTSGISTDTQYF
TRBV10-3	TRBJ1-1	CATQDRGGMNTEAFF
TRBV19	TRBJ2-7	CASKKGPEEGEQYF
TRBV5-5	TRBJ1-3	CASSLVSNTIYF
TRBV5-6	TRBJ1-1	CASSLDRVGRTEAFF
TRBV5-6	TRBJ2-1	CASSLTSGESYNEQFF
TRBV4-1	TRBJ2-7	CASSRHRADYEQYF
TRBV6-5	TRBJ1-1	CASSYGTGGAFF
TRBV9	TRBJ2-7	CASSVWATQGNEQYF
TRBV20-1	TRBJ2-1	CSASHAGGPYEQFF
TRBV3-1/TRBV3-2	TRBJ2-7	CASSAGQGASEQYF
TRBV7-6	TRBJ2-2	CASSLQGGGGELFF
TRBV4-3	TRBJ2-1	CASSLGLADYNEQFF
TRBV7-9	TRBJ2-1	CASSKGESYNEQFF
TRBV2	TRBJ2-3	CASMVSVSTDTQYF
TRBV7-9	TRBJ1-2	CASSWGQGALTGYTF
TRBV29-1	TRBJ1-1	CSVDRPENTEAFF
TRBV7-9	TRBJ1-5	CASSLVGNQPQHF
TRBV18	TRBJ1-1	CASSPGGRAGTEAFF